Each of the 7 T cell receptor beta chains below was sequenced from the same sample in a study of T cells in Graves' hyperthyroidism and ophthalmopathy. The TCR beta CDR3 regions underwent amplification using RNA transcripts as the source. Researchers ran a first-round RT-PCR on the TCR CDR3 using the HTBI primer set. Each CDR3 protein gets one entry after TCRdb re-called the multiplex PCR reads with MiXCR. The sample consists of around 700,000 distinct CDR3 sequences, about 35% of them appearing once. Material for sequencing was blood. The source of these receptors is a woman aged 40 to 49 with Graves' hyperthyroidism.

The CDR3 loop reads CASSHDFQGEQYF. CDR3 nucleotides: TGTGCCAGCAGCCATGATTTCCAGGGCGAGCAGTACTTC. This sequence joins TRBV10-3 and TRBJ2-7; a possible D gene is TRBD1 (5 bases). Germline V CDR1 and CDR2: ENHRY, SYGVKD. The V gene lost 10 bases and the J gene lost 6 bases, with 19 bases spanning the gap. CDR3 length: 13 amino acids.

This clonotype was counted at least ten times. V usage is TRBV9 and J usage is TRBJ2-7, with D perhaps given as TRBD1 or TRBD2 (5 bases each). CDR3 length: 14 residues. The ends were cut back, 1 base at V and 1 base at J, with 9 bases in the middle. Germline V gene data show CDR1 as SGDLS and CDR2 as YYNGEE. CDR3: CASSVSWGSYEQYF. CDR3 nucleotide sequence: TGTGCCAGCAGCGTATCTTGGGGGTCCTACGAGCAGTACTTC.

The chain recombines TRBV6-1 with TRBJ1-5; no firm D call. This CDR3 is built from 15 residues. Germline CDR1 is MNHNS and CDR2 is SASEGT. The ends were cut back, 2 bases at V and 3 bases at J, with 11 bases in the middle. CDR3 residues: CASSESLLNNQPQHF. CDR3 in DNA: TGTGCCAGCAGTGAATCCCTCCTTAACAATCAGCCCCAGCATTTT.

V gene TRBV7-2 combines with J gene TRBJ2-1, with 11 nucleotides matching TRBD1. CDR1 is SGHTA and CDR2 is FQGNSA in the germline V gene. V trimming: 5 bases; J trimming: 8 bases; junction bases outside the gene matches: 8. The CDR3 runs to 15 residues. The CDR3 loop is CASSPTGQGVYEQFF. The CDR3, as DNA: TGTGCCAGCAGCCCCACGGGACAGGGGGTGTATGAGCAGTTCTTC.

Points on this clonotype: A much larger clonotype is one base distant, so this may be a read error. The chain is built from TRBV5-6 and TRBJ2-2; a weak D match, TRBD2 (6 bases). The CDR3 totals 15 residues. The germline V gene encodes CDR1 SGHDT and CDR2 YYEEEE. The CDR3 spells CASSLVGANTGGLFF. The CDR3 DNA follows: TGTGCCAGCAGCTTGGTAGGAGCGAACACCGGGGGGCTGTTTTTT.

This clonotype was seen a handful of times. V usage is TRBV28 and J usage is TRBJ1-2; TRBD1 aligns across 7 bases. Germline lookup yields CDR1 MDHEN and CDR2 SYDVKM. The CDR3 runs 14 residues. V shed 4 bases and J 6 bases; nucleotides not matched to a gene: 8. This CDR3 is CASSYRQGGDGYTF. The CDR3 coding sequence is TGTGCCAGCAGTTACCGACAGGGAGGAGATGGCTACACCTTC.

This clonotype was picked up many times. The chain joins TRBV4-1 to TRBJ1-2, with a weak D call TRBD1 (5 bases). The germline V gene has CDR1 MGHRA and CDR2 YSYEKL. The ends were cut back, 6 bases at V and 2 bases at J, with 13 bases in the middle. There are 14 residues in the CDR3. The DNA for the CDR3 is TGCGCCAGCAGTCGCGACGGGACGAACTATGGCTACACCTTC. It codes for CASSRDGTNYGYTF.